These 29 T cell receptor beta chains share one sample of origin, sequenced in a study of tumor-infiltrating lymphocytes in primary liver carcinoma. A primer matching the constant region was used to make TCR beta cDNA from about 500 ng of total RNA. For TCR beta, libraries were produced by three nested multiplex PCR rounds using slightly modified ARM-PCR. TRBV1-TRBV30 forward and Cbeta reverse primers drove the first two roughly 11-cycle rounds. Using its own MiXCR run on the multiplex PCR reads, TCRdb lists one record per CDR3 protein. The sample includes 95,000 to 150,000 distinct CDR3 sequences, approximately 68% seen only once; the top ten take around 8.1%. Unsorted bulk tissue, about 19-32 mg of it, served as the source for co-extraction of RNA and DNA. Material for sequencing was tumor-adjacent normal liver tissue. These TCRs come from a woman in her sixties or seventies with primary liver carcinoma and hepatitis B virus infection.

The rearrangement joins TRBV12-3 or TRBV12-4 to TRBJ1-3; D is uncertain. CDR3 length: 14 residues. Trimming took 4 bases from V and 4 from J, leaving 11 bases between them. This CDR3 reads CASSSTASGNTIYF. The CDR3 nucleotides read TGTGCCAGCAGTTCTACCGCCTCCGGAAACACCATATATTTT.

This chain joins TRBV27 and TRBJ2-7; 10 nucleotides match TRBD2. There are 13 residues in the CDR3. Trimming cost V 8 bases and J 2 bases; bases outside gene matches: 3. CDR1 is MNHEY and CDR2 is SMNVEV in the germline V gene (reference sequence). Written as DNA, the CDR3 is TGTGCCAGCGCAAGCGGGAGGGCCTACGAGCAGTACTTC. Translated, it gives CASASGRAYEQYF.

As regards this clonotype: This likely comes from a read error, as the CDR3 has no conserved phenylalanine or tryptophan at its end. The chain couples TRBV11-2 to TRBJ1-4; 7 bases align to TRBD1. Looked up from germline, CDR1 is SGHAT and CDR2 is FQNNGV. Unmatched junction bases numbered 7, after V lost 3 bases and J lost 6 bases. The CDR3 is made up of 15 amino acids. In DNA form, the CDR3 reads TGTGCCAGCAGCTTTCAGACAGGGAAGGATGAAAAACTGTTTTCC. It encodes CASSFQTGKDEKLFS.

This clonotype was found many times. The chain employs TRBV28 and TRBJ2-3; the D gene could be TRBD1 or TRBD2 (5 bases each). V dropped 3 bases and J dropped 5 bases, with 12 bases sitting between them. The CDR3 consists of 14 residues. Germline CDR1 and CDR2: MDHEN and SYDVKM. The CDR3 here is CASSFKGTGDTQYF. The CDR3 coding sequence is TGTGCCAGCAGTTTTAAAGGGACGGGAGATACGCAGTATTTT.

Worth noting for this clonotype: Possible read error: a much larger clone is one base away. The CDR3 loop reads CASSLGTFVFSYNEHFF. The CDR3 DNA follows: TGTGCCAGCAGTTTAGGGACTTTTGTCTTCTCCTACAATGAGCACTTCTTC. The chain links TRBV28 to TRBJ2-1, with D perhaps matching TRBD2 (6 bases). Germline V gene lookup returns CDR1 MDHEN and CDR2 SYDVKM. This CDR3 comprises 17 residues.

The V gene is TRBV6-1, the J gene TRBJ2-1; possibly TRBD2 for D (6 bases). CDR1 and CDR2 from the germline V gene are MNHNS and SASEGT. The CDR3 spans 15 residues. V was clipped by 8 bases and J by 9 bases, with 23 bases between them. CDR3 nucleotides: TGTGCCAGCCCCCATACGGGGAGGAGGGTCCTTGAGCAGTTCTTC. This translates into CASPHTGRRVLEQFF.

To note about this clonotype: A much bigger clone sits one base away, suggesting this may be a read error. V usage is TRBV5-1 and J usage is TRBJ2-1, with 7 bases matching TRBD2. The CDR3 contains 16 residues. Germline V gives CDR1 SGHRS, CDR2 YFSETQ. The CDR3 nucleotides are TGCGCCAGCAGCTTGGGTAGCGGGTCGTCCTACAATGGGCAGTTCTTC. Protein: CASSLGSGSSYNGQFF. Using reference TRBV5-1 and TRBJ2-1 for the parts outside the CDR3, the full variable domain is KAGVTQTPRYLIKTRGQQVTLSCSPISGHRSVSWYQQTPGQGLQFLFEYFSETQRNKGNFPGRFSGRQFSNSRSEMNVSTLELGDSALYLCASSLGSGSSYNGQFFGPGTRLTVL.

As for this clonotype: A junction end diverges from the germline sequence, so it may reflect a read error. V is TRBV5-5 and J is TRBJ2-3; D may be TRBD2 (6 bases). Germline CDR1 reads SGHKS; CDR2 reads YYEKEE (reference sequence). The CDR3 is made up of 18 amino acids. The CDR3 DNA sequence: TGTACCAGCAGTTTGCGCGGGATAGGGTCCTACTCCACAGATACGCAGTATTTT. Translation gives CTSSLRGIGSYSTDTQYF. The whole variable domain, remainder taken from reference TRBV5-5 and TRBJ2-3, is DAGVTQSPTHLIKTRGQQVTLRCSPISGHKSVSWYQQVLGQGPQFIFQYYEKEERGRGNFPDRFSARQFPNYSSELNVNALLLGDSALYLCTSSLRGIGSYSTDTQYFGPGTRLTVL.

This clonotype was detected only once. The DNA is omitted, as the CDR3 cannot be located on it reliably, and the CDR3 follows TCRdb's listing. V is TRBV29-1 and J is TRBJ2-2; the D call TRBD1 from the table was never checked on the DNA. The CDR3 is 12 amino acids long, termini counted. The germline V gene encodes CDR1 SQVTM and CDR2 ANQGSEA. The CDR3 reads CSVGWGAGELLF.

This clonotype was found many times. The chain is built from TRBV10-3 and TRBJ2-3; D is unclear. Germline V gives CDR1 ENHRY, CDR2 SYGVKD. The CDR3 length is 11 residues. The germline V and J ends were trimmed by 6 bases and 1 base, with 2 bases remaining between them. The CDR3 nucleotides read TGTGCCATCAGGGGCACAGATACGCAGTATTTT. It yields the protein CAIRGTDTQYF.

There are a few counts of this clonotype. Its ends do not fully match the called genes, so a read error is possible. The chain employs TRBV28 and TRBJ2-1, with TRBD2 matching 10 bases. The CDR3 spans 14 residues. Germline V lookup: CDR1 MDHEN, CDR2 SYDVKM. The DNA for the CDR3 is TGTGCCAGCAGCGTAGCGGGAGGTGGTGATGAGCAGTCCTTT. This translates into CASSVAGGGDEQSF.

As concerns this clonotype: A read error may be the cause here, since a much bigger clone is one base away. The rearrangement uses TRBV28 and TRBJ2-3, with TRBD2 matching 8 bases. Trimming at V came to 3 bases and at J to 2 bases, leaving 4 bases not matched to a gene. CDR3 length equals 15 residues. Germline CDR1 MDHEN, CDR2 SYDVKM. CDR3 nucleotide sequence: TGTGCCAGCAGTTTGCCGGGGGGGGACACAGATACGCAGTATTTT. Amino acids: CASSLPGGDTDTQYF.

The CDR3 bases are TGCGCCAGCAGCCGATCGACAGGGGGGAATTCACCCCTCCACTTT. As protein: CASSRSTGGNSPLHF. The J gene is TRBJ1-6, the V gene TRBV5-1; 9 bases agree with TRBD1. Germline loops: CDR1 SGHRS, CDR2 YFSETQ. The CDR3 runs to 15 residues. The V and J ends lost 4 bases and 7 bases, in that order; junction bases with no gene match: 6.

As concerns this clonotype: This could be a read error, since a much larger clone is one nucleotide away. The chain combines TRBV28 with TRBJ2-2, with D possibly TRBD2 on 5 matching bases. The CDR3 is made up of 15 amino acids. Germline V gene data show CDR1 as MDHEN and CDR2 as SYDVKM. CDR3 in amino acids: CASSFPSSFTGKLFF. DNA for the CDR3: TGTGCCAGCAGTTTCCCAAGTTCGTTCACCGGGAAGCTGTTTTTT. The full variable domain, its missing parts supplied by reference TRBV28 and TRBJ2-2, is DVKVTQSSRYLVKRTGEKVFLECVQDMDHENMFWYRQDPGLGLRLIYFSYDVKMKEKGDIPEGYSVSREKKERFSLILESASTNQTSMYLCASSFPSSFTGKLFFGEGSRLTVL.

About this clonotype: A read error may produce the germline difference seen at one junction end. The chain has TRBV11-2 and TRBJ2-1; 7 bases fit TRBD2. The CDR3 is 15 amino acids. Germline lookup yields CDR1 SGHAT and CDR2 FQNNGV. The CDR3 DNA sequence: TGCGCCAGCAGCACGCGGGAGTGGGCCTACAACGAGCAGTTCTTC. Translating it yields CASSTREWAYNEQFF.

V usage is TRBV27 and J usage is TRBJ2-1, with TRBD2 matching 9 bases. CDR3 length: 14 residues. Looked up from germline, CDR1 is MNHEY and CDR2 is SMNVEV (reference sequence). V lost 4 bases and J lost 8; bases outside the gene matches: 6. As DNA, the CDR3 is TGTGCCAGCAGTTCTAGCGGGATCTGGGATGAGCAGTTCTTC. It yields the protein CASSSSGIWDEQFF.

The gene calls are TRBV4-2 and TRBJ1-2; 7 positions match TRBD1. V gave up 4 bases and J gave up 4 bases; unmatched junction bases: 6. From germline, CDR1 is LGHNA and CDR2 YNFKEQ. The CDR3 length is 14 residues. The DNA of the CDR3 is TGTGCCAGCAGCCGAGACAGGGACTCCTATGGCTACACCTTC. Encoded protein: CASSRDRDSYGYTF.

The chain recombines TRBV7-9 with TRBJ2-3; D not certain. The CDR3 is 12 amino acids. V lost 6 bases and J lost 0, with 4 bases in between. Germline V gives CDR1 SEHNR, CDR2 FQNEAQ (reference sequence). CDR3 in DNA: TGTGCCAGCAGACCCAGCACAGATACGCAGTATTTT. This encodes CASRPSTDTQYF.

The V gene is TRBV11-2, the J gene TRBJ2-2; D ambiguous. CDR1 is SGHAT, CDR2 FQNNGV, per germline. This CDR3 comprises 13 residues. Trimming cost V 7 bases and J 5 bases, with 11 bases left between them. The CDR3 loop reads CASIHQNTGELFF. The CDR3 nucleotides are TGTGCCAGCATTCACCAAAATACCGGGGAGCTGTTTTTT.

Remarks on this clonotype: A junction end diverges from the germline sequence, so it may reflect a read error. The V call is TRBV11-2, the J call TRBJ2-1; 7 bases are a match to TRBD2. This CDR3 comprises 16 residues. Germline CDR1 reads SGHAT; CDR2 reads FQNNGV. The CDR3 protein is CTSSLGFLADYNEQFF. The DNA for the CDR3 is TGTACCAGCAGCTTAGGTTTTCTAGCGGACTATAATGAGCAGTTTTTC.

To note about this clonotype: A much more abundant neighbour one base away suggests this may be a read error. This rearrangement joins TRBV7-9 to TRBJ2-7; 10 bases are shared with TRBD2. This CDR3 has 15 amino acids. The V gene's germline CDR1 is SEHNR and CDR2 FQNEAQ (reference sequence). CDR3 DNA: TGTGCCAGCAGCTTGGGAGCGGGAGGGCCCTACAAGCAGTACTTC. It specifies CASSLGAGGPYKQYF.

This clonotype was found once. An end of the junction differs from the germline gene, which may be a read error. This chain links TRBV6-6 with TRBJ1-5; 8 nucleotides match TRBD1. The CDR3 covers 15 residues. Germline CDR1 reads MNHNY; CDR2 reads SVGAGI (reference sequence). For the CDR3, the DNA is TGTGCCAGTAGTCCGGACAGGGCCGGTTTTCAGCCCCGGCAGTTT. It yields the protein CASSPDRAGFQPRQF.

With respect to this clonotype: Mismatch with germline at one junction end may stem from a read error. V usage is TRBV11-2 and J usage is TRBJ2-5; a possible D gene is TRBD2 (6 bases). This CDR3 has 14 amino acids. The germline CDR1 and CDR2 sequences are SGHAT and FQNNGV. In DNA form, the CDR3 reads TGTACCAGCAGCACCTACCAAGCGGGAGAGACCCAGTACTTC. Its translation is CTSSTYQAGETQYF. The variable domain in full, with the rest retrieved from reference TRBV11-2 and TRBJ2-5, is EAGVAQSPRYKIIEKRQSVAFWCNPISGHATLYWYQQILGQGPKLLIQFQNNGVVDDSQLPKDRFSAERLKGVDSTLKIQPAKLEDSAVYLCTSSTYQAGETQYFGPGTRLLVL.

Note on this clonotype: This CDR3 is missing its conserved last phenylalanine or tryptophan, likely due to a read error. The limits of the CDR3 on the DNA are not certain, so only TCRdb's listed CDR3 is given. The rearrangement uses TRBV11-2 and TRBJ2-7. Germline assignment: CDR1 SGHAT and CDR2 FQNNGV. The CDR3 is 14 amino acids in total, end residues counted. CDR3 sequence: CASSIGLVRSEVDL.

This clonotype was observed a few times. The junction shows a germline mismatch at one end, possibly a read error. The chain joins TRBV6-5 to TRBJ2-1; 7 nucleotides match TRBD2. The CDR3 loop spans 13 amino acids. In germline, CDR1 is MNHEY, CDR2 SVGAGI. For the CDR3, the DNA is TGTGTCAGCAGCCACGGACTAGATGGTGAGCAGTTCTTC. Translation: CVSSHGLDGEQFF.

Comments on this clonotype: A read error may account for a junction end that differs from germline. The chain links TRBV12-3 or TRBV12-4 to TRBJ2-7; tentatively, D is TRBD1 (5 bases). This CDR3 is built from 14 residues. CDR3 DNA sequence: TGCGCCAGCAGTCAGTCAGGGATCAGCAACGAGCAGTACTTC. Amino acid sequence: CASSQSGISNEQYF.

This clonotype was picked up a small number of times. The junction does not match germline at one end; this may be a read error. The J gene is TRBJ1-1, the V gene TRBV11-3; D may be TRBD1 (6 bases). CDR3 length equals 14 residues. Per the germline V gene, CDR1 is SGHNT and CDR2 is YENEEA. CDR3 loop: CTSSLGRGGTEAFF. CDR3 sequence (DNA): TGTACCAGCAGCTTAGGCAGGGGAGGCACTGAAGCTTTCTTT.

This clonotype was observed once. In DNA, the CDR3 is TGTGCCAGCAGCTCCGTGGAGATTGGGAGGGCAAACTACGAGCAGTACTTC. It specifies CASSSVEIGRANYEQYF. V is TRBV6-2 or TRBV6-3 and J is TRBJ2-7; 7 bases agree with TRBD2. CDR3 length: 17 amino acids. V was pared by 6 bases and J by 3 bases, with 17 bases of the junction left unmatched. In germline, CDR1 is MNHEY, CDR2 SVGEGT.

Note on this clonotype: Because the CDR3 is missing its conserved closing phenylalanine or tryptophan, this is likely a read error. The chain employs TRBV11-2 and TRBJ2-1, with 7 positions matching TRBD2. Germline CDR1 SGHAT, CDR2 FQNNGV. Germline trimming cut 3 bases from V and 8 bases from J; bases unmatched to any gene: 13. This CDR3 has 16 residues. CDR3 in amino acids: CASSFTSGLVGYEQFL. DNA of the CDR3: TGTGCCAGCAGCTTCACTAGTGGACTAGTGGGATATGAGCAGTTCCTC.